The T cell receptor (beta chain) described here comes from a study of OX40 agonist ivuxolimab in advanced cancers. The protocol was immunoSEQ multiplex PCR, while the TCRdb copy is restricted to in-frame clones and leaves out a portion. The sample comprises approximately 100,000 clones, about 87% of which are singletons, and roughly 0.84% rests with the top ten. CDR1 and CDR2 from the germline V gene are LNHDA and SQIVND (reference sequence). Trimming removed 3 bases at V and 3 bases at J, with 11 bases between. The CDR3 loop spans 14 amino acids. The TCR comes from an adult with an advanced solid tumor such as melanoma, head and neck, liver or kidney cancer. This specimen consisted of CD4+ or CD8+ T cells sorted from blood, obtained in a trial of the OX40 agonist ivuxolimab. The rearrangement uses TRBV19 and TRBJ1-2; D gene unclear. CDR3 in amino acids: CASSIAVIDYGYTF. For the CDR3, the DNA is TGTGCCAGTAGTATTGCGGTCATCGACTATGGCTACACCTTC.